In its sample, the clone carrying this TCR beta chain was seen many times. No antigen is known for it. TCR beta CDR3 region amplification was performed from RNA transcripts. Carried out on the TCR CDR3, a first-round RT-PCR used the HTBI primer set. TCRdb recomputed calls from the multiplex PCR reads with MiXCR, one row per CDR3 protein. This sample has some 500,000 distinct CDR3 sequences, with approximately 15% found just once. This record belongs to a study of T cells in Graves' hyperthyroidism and ophthalmopathy. Study observations and caveats: Among thyroid clonotypes expanded above 0.001, most also appeared in blood.

Newly diagnosed hyperthyroidism patients aged 18 to 65 years had disease lasting under 2 months. Diagnosing involved the use of clinical symptoms, serum thyroxine and TRAb, thyroid ultrasound and orbital computed tomography. This CDR3 comprises 15 residues. Per the germline V gene, CDR1 is DFQATT and CDR2 is SNEGSKA (reference sequence). Trimming left V 0 bases short and J 13 bases short, with 21 bases between. This clonotype originated in a woman aged 18-30 years with Graves' hyperthyroidism. The sample comprised blood. The chain is built from TRBV20-1 and TRBJ2-2; unclear D gene. CDR3 sequence: CSARDVLGQNSGLFF. DNA for the CDR3: TGCAGTGCTAGAGACGTGCTGGGCCAAAACTCAGGGCTGTTTTTT.